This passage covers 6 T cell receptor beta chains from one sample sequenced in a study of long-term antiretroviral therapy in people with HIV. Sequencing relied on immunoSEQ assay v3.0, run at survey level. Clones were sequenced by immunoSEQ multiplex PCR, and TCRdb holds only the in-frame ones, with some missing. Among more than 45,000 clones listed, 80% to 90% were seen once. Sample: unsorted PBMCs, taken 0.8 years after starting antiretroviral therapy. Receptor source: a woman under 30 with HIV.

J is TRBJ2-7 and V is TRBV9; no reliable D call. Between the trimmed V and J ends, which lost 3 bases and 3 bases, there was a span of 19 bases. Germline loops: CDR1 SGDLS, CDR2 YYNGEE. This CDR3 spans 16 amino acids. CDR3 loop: CASSAIQKGPIYEQYF. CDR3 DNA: TGTGCCAGCAGCGCTATACAGAAGGGTCCCATCTACGAGCAGTACTTC.

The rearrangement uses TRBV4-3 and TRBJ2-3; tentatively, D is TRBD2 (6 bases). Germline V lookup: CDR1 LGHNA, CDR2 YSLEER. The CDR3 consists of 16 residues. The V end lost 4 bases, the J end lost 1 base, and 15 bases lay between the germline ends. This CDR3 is CASSRLGGMGTDTQYF. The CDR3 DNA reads TGCGCCAGCAGCCGTCTTGGGGGGATGGGCACAGATACGCAGTATTTT.

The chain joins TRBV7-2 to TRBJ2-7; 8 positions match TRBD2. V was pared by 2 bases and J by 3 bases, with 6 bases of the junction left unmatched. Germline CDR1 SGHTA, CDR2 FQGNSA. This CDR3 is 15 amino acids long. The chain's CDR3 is CASSLNSGTNYEQYF. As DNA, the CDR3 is TGTGCCAGCAGCTTAAATAGCGGGACAAACTACGAGCAGTACTTC.

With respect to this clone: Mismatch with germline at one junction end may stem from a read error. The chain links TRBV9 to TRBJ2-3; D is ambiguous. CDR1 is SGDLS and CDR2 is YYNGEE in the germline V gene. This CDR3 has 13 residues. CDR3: CASSSSDGKTSHF. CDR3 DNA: TGTGCCAGCAGCTCGTCGGACGGAAAAACCTCCCATTTT. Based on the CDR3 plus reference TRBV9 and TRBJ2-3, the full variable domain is DSGVTQTPKHLITATGQRVTLRCSPRSGDLSVYWYQQSLDQGLQFLIQYYNGEERAKGNILERFSAQQFPDLHSELNLSSLELGDSALYFCASSSSDGKTSHFGPGTRLTVL.

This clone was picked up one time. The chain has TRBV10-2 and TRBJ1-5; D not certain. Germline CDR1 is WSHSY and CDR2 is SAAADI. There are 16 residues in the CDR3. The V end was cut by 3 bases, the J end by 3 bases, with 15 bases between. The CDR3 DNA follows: TGCGCCAGCAGTGACCACATCGGACTGCTCAATCAGCCCCAGCATTTT. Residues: CASSDHIGLLNQPQHF.

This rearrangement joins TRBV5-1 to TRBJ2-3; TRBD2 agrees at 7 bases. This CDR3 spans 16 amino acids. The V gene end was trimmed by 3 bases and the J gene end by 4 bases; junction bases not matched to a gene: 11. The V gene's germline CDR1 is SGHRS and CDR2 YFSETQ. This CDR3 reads CASSSPGTNEADTQYF. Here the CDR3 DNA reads TGCGCCAGCAGCTCGCCCGGGACTAACGAGGCAGATACGCAGTATTTT.